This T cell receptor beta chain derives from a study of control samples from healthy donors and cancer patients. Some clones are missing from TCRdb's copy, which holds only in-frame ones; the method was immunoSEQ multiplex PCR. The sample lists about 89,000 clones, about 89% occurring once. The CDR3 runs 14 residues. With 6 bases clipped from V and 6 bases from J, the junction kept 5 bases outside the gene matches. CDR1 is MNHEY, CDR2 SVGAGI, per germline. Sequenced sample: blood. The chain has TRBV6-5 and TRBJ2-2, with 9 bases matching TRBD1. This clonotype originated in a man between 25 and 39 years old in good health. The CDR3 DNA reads TGTGCCAGCAGCAACAGGGGGCTCGCCGGGGAGCTGTTTTTT. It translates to CASSNRGLAGELFF.